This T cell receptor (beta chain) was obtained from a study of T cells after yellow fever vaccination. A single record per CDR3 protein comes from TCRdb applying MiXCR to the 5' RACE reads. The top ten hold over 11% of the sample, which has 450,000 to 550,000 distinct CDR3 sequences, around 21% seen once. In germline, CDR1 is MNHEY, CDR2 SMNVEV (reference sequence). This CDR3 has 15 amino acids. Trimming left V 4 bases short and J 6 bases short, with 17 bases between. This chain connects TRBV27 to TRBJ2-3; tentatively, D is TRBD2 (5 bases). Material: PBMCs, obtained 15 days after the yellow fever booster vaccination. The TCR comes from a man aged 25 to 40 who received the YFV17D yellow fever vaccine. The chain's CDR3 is CASSSAGMEWDTQYF. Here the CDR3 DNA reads TGTGCCAGCAGTTCCGCCGGGATGGAGTGGGATACGCAGTATTTT.